This T cell receptor beta chain was recovered during a study of blood T cells in healthy people across ages. Total RNA amounts of at least 6 micrograms were extracted per sample. The CDR3 consists of 12 residues. V dropped 4 bases and J dropped 15; count of bases not matched to a gene: 11. CDR1 SQVTM and CDR2 ANQGSEA come from the germline V gene. A second PCR of 7 to 11 cycles used a sample-barcoded 5' primer and a J-beta primer mix. TCRdb analysed the 5' RACE reads with MiXCR anew, one entry per CDR3 protein. This sample has hundreds of thousands of distinct CDR3 sequences, with roughly three fifths found just once. A few counts support this clonotype.

Sequencing was carried out using blood. The chain is built from TRBV29-1 and TRBJ2-1, with 8 bases lining up with TRBD1. The receptor's source is a middle-aged man in good health. In DNA form, the CDR3 reads TGCAGCGTTGTATCTATCGGACAGGGTCGGTTCTTC. Translation: CSVVSIGQGRFF.